A selection of T cell receptor beta chains follows, all from one sample in a study of T cell responses to AZD1222 COVID-19 vaccine. Repertoires were generated with immunoSEQ multiplex PCR, while TCRdb's copy carries only in-frame clones and drops some. Of around 150,000 clones listed, about 82% are singletons. The material sequenced was peripheral blood, taken 28 days after the second dose of the MenACWY control vaccine. Receptor source: an adult who received the MenACWY meningococcal vaccine as a control. CDR3s include the opening cysteine and the closing phenylalanine or tryptophan. The order of the fields is D gene, clone size, V gene, J gene, CDR3 protein, CDR3 DNA. D genes are given only for firm matches. Rows give clone size only sometimes, using once, few, many, or a class for an expanded clone.

d_gene: .
abundance: .
v_gene: TRBV4-1
j_gene: TRBJ2-7
CDR3aa: CASSQDPYYEQYF
CDR3nt: TGCGCCAGCAGCCAAGATCCCTACTACGAGCAGTACTTC

d_gene: TRBD1
abundance: .
v_gene: TRBV19
j_gene: TRBJ2-7
CDR3aa: CASSIVGTGGPSSYEQYF
CDR3nt: TGTGCCAGTAGTATAGTCGGGACAGGGGGCCCCAGCTCCTACGAGCAGTACTTC

d_gene: .
abundance: .
v_gene: TRBV27
j_gene: TRBJ1-1
CDR3aa: CASSLSPVSEAFF
CDR3nt: TGTGCCAGCAGTTTATCTCCCGTTTCAGAAGCTTTCTTT

d_gene: TRBD1
abundance: .
v_gene: TRBV11-3
j_gene: TRBJ2-5
CDR3aa: CASSSGQGSREETQYF
CDR3nt: TGTGCCAGCAGCTCCGGACAGGGTAGTAGGGAAGAGACCCAGTACTTC

d_gene: .
abundance: once
v_gene: TRBV7-9
j_gene: TRBJ2-1
CDR3aa: CASSPNSENEQFF
CDR3nt: TGTGCCAGCAGCCCTAATTCCGAGAATGAGCAGTTCTTC

d_gene: .
abundance: .
v_gene: TRBV21-1
j_gene: TRBJ1-4
CDR3aa: CASIIGPIHSKLFF
CDR3nt: TGTGCCAGCATCATCGGACCAATCCACTCCAAACTGTTTTTT

d_gene: TRBD1
abundance: .
v_gene: TRBV6-5
j_gene: TRBJ1-4
CDR3aa: CASRTGGGDEKLFF
CDR3nt: TGTGCCAGCAGAACAGGGGGAGGGGACGAAAAACTGTTTTTT

d_gene: .
abundance: .
v_gene: TRBV13
j_gene: TRBJ1-4
CDR3aa: CASSLGRLNEKLFF
CDR3nt: TGTGCCAGCAGCTTAGGCCGGCTGAATGAAAAACTGTTTTTT

d_gene: .
abundance: .
v_gene: TRBV6-5
j_gene: TRBJ2-6
CDR3aa: CASKEGSGANVLTF
CDR3nt: TGTGCCAGCAAGGAAGGGTCTGGGGCCAACGTCCTGACTTTC

d_gene: .
abundance: .
v_gene: TRBV2
j_gene: TRBJ1-2
CDR3aa: CASREGDGYTF
CDR3nt: TGTGCCAGCAGGGAGGGTGACGGCTACACCTTC

d_gene: TRBD1
abundance: .
v_gene: TRBV7-9
j_gene: TRBJ1-4
CDR3aa: CASSKPGTGGEKLFF
CDR3nt: TGTGCCAGCAGCAAGCCGGGGACAGGGGGTGAAAAACTGTTTTTT

d_gene: .
abundance: .
v_gene: TRBV5-4
j_gene: TRBJ2-1
CDR3aa: CASSFRNNEQFF
CDR3nt: TGTGCCAGCAGCTTTAGGAACAATGAGCAGTTCTTC

d_gene: .
abundance: .
v_gene: TRBV19
j_gene: TRBJ1-1
CDR3aa: CASSIDPLGSTEAFF
CDR3nt: TGTGCCAGTAGTATAGATCCGCTGGGTAGCACTGAAGCTTTCTTT

d_gene: .
abundance: .
v_gene: TRBV7-2
j_gene: TRBJ2-1
CDR3aa: CASSREIYNEQFF
CDR3nt: TGTGCCAGCAGCCGCGAAATTTACAATGAGCAGTTCTTC

d_gene: TRBD1
abundance: .
v_gene: TRBV11-2
j_gene: TRBJ1-2
CDR3aa: CASSLATGASYGYTF
CDR3nt: TGTGCCAGCAGCTTAGCCACAGGGGCAAGCTATGGCTACACCTTC

d_gene: TRBD1
abundance: many
v_gene: TRBV7-2
j_gene: TRBJ2-7
CDR3aa: CASSADRQSYEQYF
CDR3nt: TGTGCCAGCAGCGCGGACAGGCAATCCTACGAGCAGTACTTC

d_gene: .
abundance: .
v_gene: TRBV18
j_gene: TRBJ1-4
CDR3aa: CASSQQGGYEKLFF
CDR3nt: TGTGCCAGCTCACAACAGGGAGGTTATGAAAAACTGTTTTTT

d_gene: TRBD1
abundance: .
v_gene: TRBV29-1
j_gene: TRBJ1-1
CDR3aa: CSVGQGGDTEAFF
CDR3nt: TGCAGCGTTGGCCAGGGGGGAGACACTGAAGCTTTCTTT

d_gene: .
abundance: .
v_gene: TRBV10-1
j_gene: TRBJ1-2
CDR3aa: CASTVYPDKLNYGYTF
CDR3nt: TGCGCCAGCACTGTCTATCCGGACAAACTTAACTATGGCTACACCTTC

d_gene: .
abundance: .
v_gene: TRBV29-1
j_gene: TRBJ2-3
CDR3aa: CSAETRFGSDTQYF
CDR3nt: TGCAGCGCTGAGACTAGGTTTGGAAGTGATACGCAGTATTTT

d_gene: TRBD2
abundance: .
v_gene: TRBV9
j_gene: TRBJ2-3
CDR3aa: CASSPEGLAGGPWTDTQYF
CDR3nt: TGTGCCAGCAGCCCTGAGGGACTAGCGGGGGGGCCTTGGACAGATACGCAGTATTTT

d_gene: TRBD2
abundance: once
v_gene: TRBV4-3
j_gene: TRBJ2-2
CDR3aa: CASSQDGTSGRAGELFF
CDR3nt: TGCGCCAGCAGCCAAGATGGGACTAGCGGGAGAGCCGGGGAGCTGTTTTTT

d_gene: .
abundance: .
v_gene: TRBV6-5
j_gene: TRBJ2-1
CDR3aa: CASSIGGKTYNEQFF
CDR3nt: TGTGCCAGCAGTATAGGGGGGAAAACCTACAATGAGCAGTTCTTC

d_gene: .
abundance: .
v_gene: TRBV7-2
j_gene: TRBJ1-2
CDR3aa: CASSFGGIRLNAHGYTF
CDR3nt: TGTGCCAGCAGCTTCGGCGGGATTCGACTTAATGCCCATGGCTACACCTTC

d_gene: TRBD1
abundance: .
v_gene: TRBV9
j_gene: TRBJ1-3
CDR3aa: CASSVYDRATSGNTIYF
CDR3nt: TGTGCCAGCAGCGTATATGACAGGGCGACCTCTGGAAACACCATATATTTT

d_gene: .
abundance: .
v_gene: TRBV3-1/TRBV3-2
j_gene: TRBJ1-1
CDR3aa: CASSQEVMVPEAFF
CDR3nt: TGTGCCAGCAGCCAAGAGGTAATGGTTCCTGAAGCTTTCTTT

d_gene: .
abundance: .
v_gene: TRBV7-2
j_gene: TRBJ2-7
CDR3aa: CASSLDMRGSYEQYF
CDR3nt: TGTGCCAGCAGCTTAGATATGCGGGGCTCCTACGAGCAGTACTTC

d_gene: .
abundance: many
v_gene: TRBV9
j_gene: TRBJ1-4
CDR3aa: CASSPRSRSGGGEKLFF
CDR3nt: TGTGCCAGCAGCCCCCGGTCCCGTTCCGGGGGGGGCGAAAAACTGTTTTTT

d_gene: .
abundance: .
v_gene: TRBV6-2/TRBV6-3
j_gene: TRBJ2-6
CDR3aa: CASSWPRSGANVLTF
CDR3nt: TGTGCCAGCAGTTGGCCCAGGTCTGGGGCCAACGTCCTGACTTTC

d_gene: .
abundance: .
v_gene: TRBV4-1
j_gene: TRBJ2-5
CDR3aa: CASSQNPDRYQETQYF
CDR3nt: TGCGCCAGCAGCCAAAACCCTGACAGATACCAAGAGACCCAGTACTTC

d_gene: .
abundance: .
v_gene: TRBV7-2
j_gene: TRBJ2-4
CDR3aa: CASSLEGGGNIQYF
CDR3nt: TGTGCCAGCAGCTTGGAGGGAGGGGGGAACATTCAGTACTTC

d_gene: TRBD1
abundance: .
v_gene: TRBV5-5
j_gene: TRBJ2-5
CDR3aa: CASSLDRGLIQETQYF
CDR3nt: TGTGCCAGCAGCTTGGACAGGGGTCTGATTCAAGAGACCCAGTACTTC

d_gene: .
abundance: few
v_gene: TRBV10-3
j_gene: TRBJ1-3
CDR3aa: CAISEGQSSGNTIYF
CDR3nt: TGTGCCATCAGTGAGGGACAGTCCTCTGGAAACACCATATATTTT

d_gene: .
abundance: .
v_gene: TRBV29-1
j_gene: TRBJ1-2
CDR3aa: CSGGAQPSGYTF
CDR3nt: TGCAGCGGCGGGGCCCAACCCTCTGGCTACACCTTC

d_gene: .
abundance: .
v_gene: TRBV3-1/TRBV3-2
j_gene: TRBJ1-1
CDR3aa: CASSQVANTEAFF
CDR3nt: TGTGCCAGCAGCCAAGTAGCGAACACTGAAGCTTTCTTT

d_gene: .
abundance: .
v_gene: TRBV30
j_gene: TRBJ2-7
CDR3aa: CAWTEGPVGTYEQYF
CDR3nt: TGTGCCTGGACCGAGGGTCCTGTAGGGACCTACGAGCAGTACTTC

d_gene: .
abundance: .
v_gene: TRBV19
j_gene: TRBJ2-6
CDR3aa: CASSIPGPSSGANVLTF
CDR3nt: TGTGCCAGTAGTATACCGGGACCAAGCTCTGGGGCCAACGTCCTGACTTTC